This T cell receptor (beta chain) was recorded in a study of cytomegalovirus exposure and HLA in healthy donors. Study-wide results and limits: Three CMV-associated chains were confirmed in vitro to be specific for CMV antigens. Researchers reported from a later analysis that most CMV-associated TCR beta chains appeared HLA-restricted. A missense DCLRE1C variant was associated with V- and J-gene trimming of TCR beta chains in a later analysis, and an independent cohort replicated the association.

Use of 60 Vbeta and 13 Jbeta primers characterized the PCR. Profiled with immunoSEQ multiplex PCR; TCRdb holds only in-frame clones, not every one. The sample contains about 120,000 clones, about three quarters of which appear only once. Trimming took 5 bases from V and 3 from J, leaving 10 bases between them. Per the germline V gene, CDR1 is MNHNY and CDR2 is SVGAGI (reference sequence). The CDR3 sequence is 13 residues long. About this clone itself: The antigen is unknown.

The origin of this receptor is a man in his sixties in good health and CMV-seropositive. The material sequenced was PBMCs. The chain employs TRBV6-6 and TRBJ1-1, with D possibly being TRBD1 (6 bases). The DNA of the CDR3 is TGTGCCAGCAGTCTCGGACAGTACACTGAAGCTTTCTTT. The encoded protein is CASSLGQYTEAFF.